Below are 2 T cell receptor beta chains sequenced from a single sample in a study of cytomegalovirus exposure and HLA in healthy donors. With 60 Vbeta and 13 Jbeta primers, the PCR was carried out. Some clones are missing from TCRdb's copy, which holds only in-frame ones; the method was immunoSEQ multiplex PCR. The table lists about 200,000 clones, 65% to 80% of them singletons. The sample consisted of PBMCs. The origin of the receptors is a man in his forties or fifties in good health and CMV-seronegative.

This clone appeared a single time. This rearrangement joins TRBV19 to TRBJ2-5, with 7 bases lining up with TRBD1. The CDR3 runs 16 residues. Trimming took 3 bases from V and 3 from J; bases not matched to a gene: 10. Germline-derived CDR1 and CDR2 are LNHDA and SQIVND (reference sequence). CDR3 in amino acids: CASSIRDSDRKETQYF. The CDR3 DNA is TGTGCCAGTAGTATTCGGGACAGCGATCGTAAAGAGACCCAGTACTTC.

The gene calls are TRBV2 and TRBJ2-7; TRBD1 matches at 8 bases. V lost 4 bases, J lost 0 bases, and 8 bases stayed unmatched. The CDR3 sequence is 16 residues long. The germline V gene has CDR1 SNHLY and CDR2 FYNNEI. The CDR3 coding sequence is TGTGCCAGCAGTGTTCAGGGGGCGTTACCCTCCTACGAGCAGTACTTC. Its translation is CASSVQGALPSYEQYF.